This entry features one TCR beta chain sequence. Its matching antigen is unknown. Running of the v3.0 immunoSEQ assay took place at survey level. Sequencing aimed to cover roughly 40,000-55,000 T-cell genomes per sample. The table came from immunoSEQ multiplex PCR; TCRdb's copy has only in-frame clones and leaves some out. The sample comprises tens of thousands of clones, around 80% of which are singletons, and 3% rests with the top ten. This sample is drawn from a study of long-term antiretroviral therapy in people with HIV. Germline V lookup: CDR1 SGHNT, CDR2 YENEEA. The CDR3 is 15 amino acids. Trimming took 5 bases from V and 2 from J; bases not matched to a gene: 5. Study-level results: Researchers lacked any data on ART adherence, viral resistance or therapy changes.

This rearrangement joins TRBV11-3 to TRBJ2-1; 8 positions match TRBD2. The origin of this receptor is a woman aged 18 to 35 with HIV. Sample: unsorted PBMCs, taken 0.8 years after starting antiretroviral therapy. CDR3 region: CASSPSGSAYNEQFF. The CDR3 DNA follows: TGTGCCAGCAGCCCGAGCGGGAGCGCCTACAATGAGCAGTTCTTC.